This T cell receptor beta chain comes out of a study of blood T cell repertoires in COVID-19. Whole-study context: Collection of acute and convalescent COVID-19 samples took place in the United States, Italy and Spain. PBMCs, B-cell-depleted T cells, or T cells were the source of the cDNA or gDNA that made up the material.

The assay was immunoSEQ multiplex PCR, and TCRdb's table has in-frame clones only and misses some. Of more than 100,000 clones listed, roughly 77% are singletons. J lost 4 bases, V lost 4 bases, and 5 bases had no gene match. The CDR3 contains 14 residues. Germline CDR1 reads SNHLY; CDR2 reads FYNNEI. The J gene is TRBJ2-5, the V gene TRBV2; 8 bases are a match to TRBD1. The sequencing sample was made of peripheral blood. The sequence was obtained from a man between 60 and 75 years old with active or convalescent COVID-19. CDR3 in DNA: TGTGCCAGCAGTGGTGGCAGGGGGCGAGAGACCCAGTACTTC. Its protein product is CASSGGRGRETQYF.